This entry lists 30 T cell receptor beta chains sequenced from one sample in a study of blood T cell repertoires in COVID-19. Assay: immunoSEQ multiplex PCR; the TCRdb copy retains only in-frame clones and omits some. Here the sample spans tens of thousands of clones, approximately 89% being singletons. Sequenced material: peripheral blood. Every receptor here comes from a man older than 75 with acute or convalescent COVID-19.

V and J are TRBV7-2 and TRBJ2-5; no definite D call. This CDR3 comprises 13 residues. V was clipped by 8 bases and J by 5 bases, with 15 bases between them. In germline, CDR1 is SGHTA, CDR2 FQGNSA. This CDR3 is CASSGRPSETQYF. The DNA for the CDR3 is TGTGCCAGCTCAGGCAGGCCAAGTGAGACCCAGTACTTC.

V usage is TRBV5-4 and J usage is TRBJ2-3; 9 bases agree with TRBD1. Trimming at V came to 4 bases and at J to 6 bases, leaving 9 bases not matched to a gene. Germline CDR1 and CDR2: SGHNT and YYREEE (reference sequence). The CDR3 is 15 residues long. Here the CDR3 reads CASSHRDRDMDTQYF. The CDR3 coding sequence is TGTGCCAGCAGCCACCGGGACAGGGATATGGATACGCAGTATTTT. Full variable domain (rest looked up from reference TRBV5-4 and TRBJ2-3): ETGVTQSPTHLIKTRGQQVTLRCSSQSGHNTVSWYQQALGQGPQFIFQYYREEENGRGNFPPRFSGLQFPNYSSELNVNALELDDSALYLCASSHRDRDMDTQYFGPGTRLTVL.

This clone was detected only once. The genes are TRBV27 and TRBJ1-4, with no clear D. V was pared by 8 bases and J by 1 base, with 11 bases between. CDR3 length: 14 amino acids. The V gene's germline CDR1 is MNHEY and CDR2 SMNVEV (reference sequence). The CDR3 spells CASGYGGTNEKLFF. CDR3 coding DNA: TGTGCCAGCGGTTACGGTGGAACTAATGAAAAACTGTTTTTT. The full variable domain, in which reference TRBV27 and TRBJ1-4 provide the parts outside the CDR3, is EAQVTQNPRYLITVTGKKLTVTCSQNMNHEYMSWYRQDPGLGLRQIYYSMNVEVTDKGDVPEGYKVSRKEKRNFPLILESPSPNQTSLYFCASGYGGTNEKLFFGSGTQLSVL.

The chain is built from TRBV3-1 (or the pseudogene TRBV3-2) and TRBJ1-2, with 9 bases aligning to TRBD1. CDR1 and CDR2 from the germline V gene are LGHDT and YNNKEL (reference sequence). The CDR3 consists of 15 residues. V lost 6 bases to trimming and J lost 8 bases; unmatched junction nucleotides: 13. In DNA, the CDR3 is TGTGCCAGCAGACTATTGGGACAGGGTTCTGAGGGCTACACCTTC. It codes for CASRLLGQGSEGYTF.

The chain joins TRBV5-1 to TRBJ1-4, with 8 bases matching TRBD1. The germline gives CDR1 SGHRS, CDR2 YFSETQ. The CDR3 totals 15 residues. V trimming: 4 bases; J trimming: 3 bases; junction bases outside the gene matches: 5. The CDR3 is CASSPTGAANEKLFF. The CDR3 DNA reads TGCGCCAGCAGCCCGACAGGGGCGGCTAATGAAAAACTGTTTTTT.

The chain uses TRBV14 and TRBJ2-7, with 8 bases matching TRBD1. The CDR3 runs 15 residues. After removal of 4 bases from V and 5 bases from J, the junction contained 10 bases not matched to a gene. The V gene's germline CDR1 is SGHDN and CDR2 FVKESK. CDR3 sequence reads: CASSLRRTGLDEQYF. The CDR3 region has the DNA TGTGCCAGCAGCCTCCGCCGGACAGGGCTGGACGAGCAGTACTTC.

On this clone itself: Additional DNA sequences in this sample encode the identical CDR3. This chain joins TRBV28 and TRBJ1-4; D is unclear. The V and J ends lost 4 bases and 0 bases respectively, with 6 bases between them. Germline values: CDR1 MDHEN, CDR2 SYDVKM. The CDR3 is 14 amino acids. CDR3 residues: CASSSRSTNEKLFF. In nucleotides, the CDR3 is TGTGCCAGCAGTTCCAGGTCAACTAATGAAAAACTGTTTTTT.

V gene TRBV3-1 (or the pseudogene TRBV3-2) combines with J gene TRBJ2-2; D may be TRBD2 (6 bases). The length of the CDR3 is 16 residues. CDR1 and CDR2 (germline): LGHDT, YNNKEL (reference sequence). V was shortened by 1 base and J by 0 bases, with 9 bases between the two germline ends. This CDR3 reads CASSQAGRTNTGELFF. For the CDR3, the DNA is TGTGCCAGCAGCCAAGCCGGGAGAACGAACACCGGGGAGCTGTTTTTT.

This clone was observed once. The CDR3 bases are TGTGCCAGCAGCTTAAGAGCTAGCACAGATACGCAGTATTTT. Translating it yields CASSLRASTDTQYF. J is TRBJ2-3 and V is TRBV7-2; no definite D call. The V end was cut by 2 bases, the J end by 0 bases, with 6 bases between. Germline lookup yields CDR1 SGHTA and CDR2 FQGNSA. The CDR3 covers 14 residues.

This chain links TRBV30 with TRBJ1-5, with 8 bases identical to TRBD1. Germline CDR1 and CDR2: GTSNPN and SVGIG (reference sequence). The V and J ends lost 3 bases and 5 bases, in that order; junction bases with no gene match: 3. This CDR3 contains 13 residues. In DNA form, the CDR3 reads TGTGCCTGGAGGGACAGGGATCATCAGCCCCAGCATTTT. Encoded protein: CAWRDRDHQPQHF.

This chain connects TRBV25-1 to TRBJ2-1; D call uncertain. V dropped 6 bases and J dropped 7 bases, with 13 bases sitting between them. This CDR3 is built from 13 residues. Germline CDR1 MGHDK, CDR2 SYGVNS. CDR3 region: CASSPQIANEQFF. The CDR3 nucleotides are TGTGCCAGCAGCCCCCAGATAGCAAATGAGCAGTTCTTC.

This clone has just one count. The chain employs TRBV10-1 and TRBJ1-1; TRBD1 is a possible D gene (6 bases). Germline assignment: CDR1 WNHNN and CDR2 SYGVQD (reference sequence). The CDR3 extends over 14 amino acids. V lost 5 bases and J lost 5, with 15 bases in between. The CDR3 bases are TGCGCCAGCAGTATCTCACAGGGAGAAACTGAAGCTTTCTTT. It codes for CASSISQGETEAFF.

This clone was seen more than once but under ten times. V and J are TRBV7-9 and TRBJ2-6; 9 positions agree with TRBD1. There are 18 residues in the CDR3. Germline-derived CDR1 and CDR2 are SEHNR and FQNEAQ (reference sequence). With V trimmed by 4 bases and J by 0 bases, 7 bases remained unmatched. The CDR3 sequence is CASSSPGQGLSGANVLTF. In DNA, the CDR3 is TGTGCCAGCAGCTCCCCGGGACAGGGCCTCTCTGGGGCCAACGTCCTGACTTTC.

The chain uses TRBV7-2 and TRBJ1-4, with 9 bases aligning to TRBD1. CDR3 length equals 18 residues. The J segment lost 0 bases and the V segment lost 3 bases, leaving 8 bases of the junction unmatched. CDR1 is SGHTA, CDR2 FQGNSA, per germline. The CDR3 nucleotides are TGTGCCAGCAGCTTTAGGCGGGACAGGGAACCAACTAATGAAAAACTGTTTTTT. This gives the protein CASSFRRDREPTNEKLFF. Variable domain in full (rest from reference TRBV7-2 and TRBJ1-4): GAGVSQSPSNKVTEKGKDVELRCDPISGHTALYWYRQSLGQGLEFLIYFQGNSAPDKSGLPSDRFSAERTGGSVSTLTIQRTQQEDSAVYLCASSFRRDREPTNEKLFFGSGTQLSVL.

The genes are TRBV24-1 and TRBJ2-5; perhaps TRBD2 as D (6 bases). The CDR3 is 13 amino acids. V dropped 5 bases and J dropped 8 bases, with 14 bases sitting between them. Per the germline V gene, CDR1 is KGHDR and CDR2 is SFDVKD. The CDR3 DNA follows: TGTGCCACCAGTGGGCCGGCGGGGTTTACCCAGTACTTC. Its translation: CATSGPAGFTQYF.

This clone appeared a single time. The chain joins TRBV10-3 to TRBJ1-2; 10 bases fit TRBD1. J gave up 3 bases and V 5 bases, and 6 bases lay outside the gene matches. Germline CDR1 ENHRY, CDR2 SYGVKD. This CDR3 is 15 amino acids long. In DNA, the CDR3 is TGTGCCATCAGTTCCGGGACAGGGGACTACTATGGCTACACCTTC. This codes for CAISSGTGDYYGYTF.

The chain joins TRBV2 to TRBJ2-7, with D maybe TRBD1 (6 bases). The germline CDR1 and CDR2 sequences are SNHLY and FYNNEI. This CDR3 is 14 amino acids long. Trimming pared 5 bases from V and 2 bases from J, leaving 13 bases between. Here the CDR3 reads CASSRQASPYEQYF. CDR3 in DNA: TGTGCCAGCAGTCGACAGGCCAGCCCCTACGAGCAGTACTTC.

This clone was found a few times. The chain couples TRBV19 to TRBJ2-1; 7 positions agree with TRBD2. CDR3 length: 17 amino acids. V lost 4 bases to trimming and J lost 0 bases; unmatched junction nucleotides: 9. Germline-derived CDR1 and CDR2 are LNHDA and SQIVND (reference sequence). CDR3 bases: TGTGCCAGTAGTAACCGAGCGGGACTGAGCTCCTACAATGAGCAGTTCTTC. Encoded protein: CASSNRAGLSSYNEQFF.

The gene calls are TRBV5-1 and TRBJ1-4, with D perhaps TRBD1 (5 bases). The V end was cut by 1 base, the J end by 8 bases, with 15 bases between. This CDR3 comprises 15 residues. CDR1 is SGHRS and CDR2 is YFSETQ in the germline V gene. The CDR3: CASSLTGQLGEKLFF. The CDR3 DNA sequence: TGCGCCAGCAGCTTGACAGGCCAACTTGGGGAAAAACTGTTTTTT.

V and J are TRBV2 and TRBJ2-2; TRBD1 matches at 9 bases. The CDR3 runs 13 residues. With 6 bases clipped from V and 7 bases from J, the junction kept 3 bases outside the gene matches. Germline values: CDR1 SNHLY, CDR2 FYNNEI. CDR3 DNA sequence: TGTGCCAGCAGGACAGGGGGGGTCGGGGAGCTGTTTTTT. Its protein is CASRTGGVGELFF.

This chain links TRBV9 with TRBJ1-3, with TRBD1 identical over 7 bases. V lost 0 bases and J lost 2; bases outside the gene matches: 2. CDR3 length equals 15 residues. Germline-derived CDR1 and CDR2 are SGDLS and YYNGEE. The CDR3 protein is CASSVVTGTGNTIYF. DNA of the CDR3: TGTGCCAGCAGCGTAGTGACAGGGACTGGAAACACCATATATTTT. Supplemented by reference TRBV9 and TRBJ1-3, the full variable domain reads DSGVTQTPKHLITATGQRVTLRCSPRSGDLSVYWYQQSLDQGLQFLIQYYNGEERAKGNILERFSAQQFPDLHSELNLSSLELGDSALYFCASSVVTGTGNTIYFGEGSWLTVV.

V and J are TRBV3-1 (or the pseudogene TRBV3-2) and TRBJ2-7, with TRBD1 matching 9 bases. From germline, CDR1 is LGHDT and CDR2 YNNKEL (reference sequence). The CDR3 has 15 residues. V shed 4 bases, J shed 6 bases, and the junction held 10 bases outside the gene matches. CDR3 loop: CASSPWDRAECEQYF. DNA of the CDR3: TGTGCCAGCAGCCCTTGGGACAGGGCGGAGTGCGAGCAGTACTTC.

The chain joins TRBV4-3 to TRBJ2-1, with a possible D match to TRBD2 (6 bases). This CDR3 is built from 15 residues. CDR1 and CDR2 from the germline V gene are LGHNA and YSLEER. With 2 bases removed from V and 2 bases from J, the gap between germline ends came to 10 bases. CDR3 nucleotide sequence: TGCGCCAGCAGCCAATTAACGGGGGCCTACAATGAGCAGTTCTTC. Its translation is CASSQLTGAYNEQFF.

The CDR3 region is CASIRTGIPEQFF. CDR3 coding DNA: TGTGCCAGCATCAGGACTGGAATTCCGGAGCAGTTCTTC. This chain connects TRBV27 to TRBJ2-1; tentative D call: TRBD2 (5 bases). Germline V gene data show CDR1 as MNHEY and CDR2 as SMNVEV (reference sequence). V was cut by 7 bases and J by 10 bases, with 17 bases left in between. The CDR3 is 13 amino acids.

This chain links TRBV18 with TRBJ1-1; D call uncertain. Deletions cut 2 bases from V and 7 bases from J, with 8 bases between. The CDR3 totals 12 residues. Germline values: CDR1 KGHSH, CDR2 LQKENI. The CDR3 DNA reads as TGTGCCAGCTCACCAGTACAGAATGAAGCTTTCTTT. Its translation is CASSPVQNEAFF.

The count of this clone is one. The V call is TRBV18, the J call TRBJ1-4, with 7 bases that match TRBD1. This CDR3 contains 15 residues. The germline CDR1 and CDR2 sequences are KGHSH and LQKENI. V lost 3 bases, J lost 3 bases, and 4 bases stayed unmatched. The DNA for the CDR3 is TGTGCCAGCTCACCCGACAGGGTCCCTAATGAAAAACTGTTTTTT. It codes for CASSPDRVPNEKLFF.

The chain is built from TRBV5-1 and TRBJ1-4, with 9 bases aligning to TRBD1. The CDR3 contains 16 residues. J was trimmed by 3 bases and V by 4 bases; bases with no gene match: 7. Per the germline V gene, CDR1 is SGHRS and CDR2 is YFSETQ. CDR3 nucleotide sequence: TGCGCCAGCAGCCCCCGACAGGGGGATCCTAATGAAAAACTGTTTTTT. This sequence encodes CASSPRQGDPNEKLFF.

The rearrangement uses TRBV7-9 and TRBJ2-5; 10 bases match TRBD2. Germline V gene sequence: CDR1 SEHNR, CDR2 FQNEAQ (reference sequence). The CDR3 runs to 15 residues. The V gene end was trimmed by 3 bases and the J gene end by 4 bases; junction bases not matched to a gene: 5. In DNA form, the CDR3 reads TGTGCCAGCAGCTTGCCTAGCGGGGGCAGAGAGACCCAGTACTTC. Protein: CASSLPSGGRETQYF.

CDR3 DNA: TGTGCCAGCAGCCATGACAGGGGAGGTCGTTCACCCCTCCACTTT. Translated: CASSHDRGGRSPLHF. The chain recombines TRBV14 with TRBJ1-6, with TRBD1 matching 8 bases. The CDR3 sequence is 15 residues long. Trimming removed 3 bases from V and 9 bases from J; junction bases left unmatched: 7. Germline loops: CDR1 SGHDN, CDR2 FVKESK.

The sample holds a few counts of this clone. The rearrangement uses TRBV29-1 and TRBJ1-4; D is unclear. CDR1 and CDR2 (germline): SQVTM, ANQGSEA. V was shortened by 2 bases and J by 4 bases, with 14 bases between the two germline ends. The length of the CDR3 is 15 residues. The CDR3 loop reads CSVESGSPLNEKLFF. For the CDR3, the DNA is TGCAGCGTTGAATCGGGGTCCCCTCTTAATGAAAAACTGTTTTTT.